Listed below are T cell receptor beta chains from one sample, sequenced in a study of cytomegalovirus exposure and HLA in healthy donors. Measured with immunoSEQ multiplex PCR; TCRdb has only the in-frame clones, and not every one. Of about 160,000 clones listed, around 72% are singletons. The sample taken for sequencing was PBMCs. These receptors came from a female donor in good health and CMV-seronegative. Both conserved end residues are part of each CDR3.

V gene	J gene	CDR3 protein
TRBV19	TRBJ1-5	CAGSQGQYQPQHF
TRBV11-2	TRBJ2-1	CASSFDWYNEQFF
TRBV4-1	TRBJ1-3	CASSQGTGSSGNTIYF
TRBV6-5	TRBJ2-2	CASSVGLANTGELFF
TRBV30	TRBJ1-4	CAWSYGDATNEKLFF
TRBV15	TRBJ1-2	CATSSGGPRGYTF
TRBV28	TRBJ1-6	CASRPTGGVSPLHF
TRBV18	TRBJ1-3	CASSPTKTLNTIYF
TRBV19	TRBJ1-6	CASSVQGSSYNSPLHF
TRBV4-3	TRBJ1-1	CASSPRNRGRGTEAFF
TRBV7-6	TRBJ1-1	CASSSSGADGAFF
TRBV7-3	TRBJ2-2	CASSARGGENTGELFF
TRBV30	TRBJ1-2	CAWNLPSRGRGYTF
TRBV5-1	TRBJ1-1	CATTGGTSTEAFF
TRBV2	TRBJ1-1	CASRGFPAFF
TRBV30	TRBJ1-5	CAWSAAQGNQPQHF
TRBV28	TRBJ2-3	CASSLRVAGGTDTQYF
TRBV5-6	TRBJ2-1	CASSLAGRGGHNEQFF
TRBV6-5	TRBJ2-1	CASTPPGSSYNEQFF
TRBV25-1	TRBJ2-2	CASSGTGLLNTGELFF
TRBV9	TRBJ2-4	CASSVGGQPQSQNIQYF
TRBV30	TRBJ2-1	CAWSQFPPLSLAGQYNEQFF
TRBV7-9	TRBJ1-4	CASSLAQGWEKLFF
TRBV4-3	TRBJ1-4	CASSQDLEKLFF
TRBV6-6	TRBJ1-2	CASSQTGVYGYTF
TRBV13	TRBJ2-5	CASSLLRQETQYF
TRBV5-4	TRBJ2-2	CASSLPGISTGELFF
TRBV30	TRBJ2-4	CAWNRDSNIQYF
TRBV7-9	TRBJ2-7	CASSTWDRGYEQYF
TRBV7-2	TRBJ2-5	CASSAGATLQETQYF
TRBV10-1	TRBJ2-5	CASRGTSGGDGETQYF
TRBV19	TRBJ1-2	CASRDRGGNGYTF
TRBV28	TRBJ1-5	CASRPGQGSNQPQHF
TRBV18	TRBJ1-2	CASSPQIPSGQKSGNYGYTF
TRBV4-2	TRBJ2-3	CASSQEWGSGGGGDTQYF
TRBV7-2	TRBJ1-2	CASSFTGTGNYGYTF
TRBV29-1	TRBJ1-3	CSVARPSGNTIYF
TRBV25-1	TRBJ2-3	CASIGPGLSGDTQYF
TRBV28	TRBJ2-3	CASPPSWAGGQSATDTQYF
TRBV5-1	TRBJ2-2	CASSLGGPVNTGELFF
TRBV4-3	TRBJ1-2	CASSPGQGIGYGYTF
TRBV10-1	TRBJ1-5	CASRAVGQGGNQPQHF
TRBV5-1	TRBJ2-5	CASSAGQGAGTQYF
TRBV25-1	TRBJ2-1	CASSSLANEQFF
TRBV7-2	TRBJ1-1	CASSLAREIAEAFF
TRBV27	TRBJ1-2	CASSSQTGANYGYTF
TRBV30	TRBJ2-3	CAWRKTASTDTQYF
TRBV6-5	TRBJ1-2	CASSSPTGWAYGYTF
TRBV11-2	TRBJ1-3	CASSFPLADRDGNTIYF
TRBV27	TRBJ2-5	CASSLRGSETQYF
TRBV4-2	TRBJ2-3	CASSQEDASGGLTDTQYF
TRBV7-8	TRBJ2-3	CASSRTSGYTDTQYF
TRBV4-1	TRBJ2-5	CASSQVGDREETQYF
TRBV7-9	TRBJ1-2	CASSFTGAHYGYTF
TRBV7-2	TRBJ2-3	CASRPTGTRTDTQYF
TRBV7-2	TRBJ1-4	CASSFLGGSTNEKLFF
TRBV7-9	TRBJ1-1	CASIRTGTNTEAFF
TRBV5-6	TRBJ1-1	CASRYRGRIEAFF